One TCR beta chain is described in this entry. Antigen specificity is unknown. This specimen belongs to a study of T cell responses to AZD1222 COVID-19 vaccine. Germline V gene data show CDR1 as SGHNT and CDR2 as YYREEE (reference sequence). V gave up 4 bases and J gave up 8 bases, with 18 bases separating them. This CDR3 contains 14 residues. The assay was immunoSEQ multiplex PCR, and TCRdb's table has in-frame clones only and misses some. This table has 95,000 to 150,000 clones, approximately 88% appearing once. Study-wide findings and caveats: In all cases, repertoires were sampled only after the peak T cell response. Two doses of AZD1222 preceded a rise in Spike-specific TCR breadth and depth.

This clonotype was obtained from an adult in good health. The J gene is TRBJ1-1, the V gene TRBV5-4, with D possibly TRBD1 on 6 matching bases. Sequenced here: peripheral blood, sampled on day 0 of AZD1222 vaccination. The CDR3 is CASSPRGGATEAFF. The DNA of the CDR3 is TGTGCCAGCAGCCCGCGGGGGGGGGCGACGGAAGCTTTCTTT.